Listed below are T cell receptor beta chains from one sample, sequenced in a study of post-analysis software for immune sequencing data. From the PCR reads, TCRdb called clonotypes with MiXCR, one entry per CDR3 protein. This table has more than 450,000 distinct CDR3 sequences, less than 40% appearing once. The specimen was blood. The receptors stem from a girl younger than 18 with multiple sclerosis. Both conserved end residues are part of each CDR3. D genes are given only for firm matches. Size is stated for part of the rows, as once, few or many counts, or as a class when the clone is expanded.

clone size | J gene | D gene | V gene | CDR3 protein | CDR3 DNA
few | TRBJ2-1 | TRBD2 | TRBV20-1 | CSGRAASGGLAPYNEQFF | TGCAGTGGCCGGGCCGCTAGCGGGGGACTTGCACCCTACAATGAGCAGTTCTTC
few | TRBJ1-6 | . | TRBV20-1 | CSASPSGSYNSPLHF | TGCAGTGCTAGCCCCTCAGGGAGCTATAATTCACCCCTCCACTTT
. | TRBJ1-2 | . | TRBV7-2 | CASSLGGGEGYTF | TGTGCCAGCAGCTTAGGTGGAGGGGAAGGCTACACCTTC
. | TRBJ2-3 | . | TRBV27 | CASSFNPADTQYF | TGTGCCAGCAGTTTTAATCCGGCAGATACGCAGTATTTT
few | TRBJ1-2 | . | TRBV5-1 | CASSLQQSYGYTF | TGCGCCAGCAGCTTGCAGCAGTCCTATGGCTACACCTTC
few | TRBJ2-3 | TRBD2 | TRBV2 | CASSVDSGGAGDTQYF | TGTGCCAGCAGTGTAGACAGCGGGGGGGCCGGAGATACGCAGTATTTT
few | TRBJ1-2 | . | TRBV4-1 | CASSQGTGRPLLGYTF | TGCGCCAGCAGCCAAGGGACCGGACGACCGCTTTTGGGTTACACCTTC
few | TRBJ1-1 | . | TRBV6-1 | CASRWNTEAFF | TGTGCCAGCAGATGGAACACTGAAGCTTTCTTT
. | TRBJ1-4 | . | TRBV6-5 | CASKNGDATNEKLFF | TGTGCCAGCAAGAACGGGGACGCAACTAATGAAAAACTGTTTTTT
. | TRBJ2-7 | TRBD1 | TRBV6-6 | CASSYGLGTGRHEQYF | TGTGCCAGCAGTTACGGTTTGGGGACAGGGAGGCACGAGCAGTACTTC
few | TRBJ2-3 | TRBD2 | TRBV5-1 | CASSLRGLGADTQYF | TGCGCCAGCAGCTTGCGAGGACTAGGTGCAGATACGCAGTATTTT
. | TRBJ2-7 | . | TRBV2 | CASSESRYEQYF | TGTGCCAGCAGTGAGTCCAGGTACGAGCAGTACTTC
. | TRBJ1-2 | . | TRBV4-2 | CASSQDELSNYGYTF | TGTGCCAGCAGCCAAGATGAACTATCTAACTATGGCTACACCTTC
. | TRBJ2-6 | . | TRBV4-1 | CASSQMGAATSGANVLTF | TGCGCCAGCAGCCAAATGGGGGCAGCTACCTCTGGGGCCAACGTCCTGACTTTC